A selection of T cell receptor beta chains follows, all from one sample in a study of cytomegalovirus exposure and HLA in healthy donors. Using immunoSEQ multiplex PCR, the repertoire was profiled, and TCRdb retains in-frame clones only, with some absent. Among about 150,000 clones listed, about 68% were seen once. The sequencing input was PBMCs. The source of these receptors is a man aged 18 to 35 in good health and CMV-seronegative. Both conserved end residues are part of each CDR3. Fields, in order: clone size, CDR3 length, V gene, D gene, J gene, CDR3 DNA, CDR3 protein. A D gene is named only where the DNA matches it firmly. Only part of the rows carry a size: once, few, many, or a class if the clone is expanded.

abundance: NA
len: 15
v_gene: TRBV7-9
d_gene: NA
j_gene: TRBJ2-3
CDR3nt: TGTGCCAGCACCCGGACAGCGGGACACACAGATACGCAGTATTTT
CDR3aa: CASTRTAGHTDTQYF

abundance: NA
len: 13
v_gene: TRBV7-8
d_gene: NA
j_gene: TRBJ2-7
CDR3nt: TGTGCCAGCAGCTTAGTTCCAGGGAACGAGCAGTACTTC
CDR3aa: CASSLVPGNEQYF

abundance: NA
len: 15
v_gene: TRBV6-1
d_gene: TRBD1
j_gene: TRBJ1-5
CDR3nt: TGTGCCAGCAGTTCCCCTTCCGGACAGGGCCAGCCCCAGCATTTT
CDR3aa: CASSSPSGQGQPQHF

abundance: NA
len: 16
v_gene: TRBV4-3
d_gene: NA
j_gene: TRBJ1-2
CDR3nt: TGCGCCAGCAGCCAAGATAGAGGAGCTGCCAACTATGGCTACACCTTC
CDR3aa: CASSQDRGAANYGYTF

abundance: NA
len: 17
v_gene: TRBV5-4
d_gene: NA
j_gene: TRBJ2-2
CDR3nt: TGTGCCAGCAGCCGTGGGAGTAGCGGTCCCAGCACCGGGGAGCTGTTTTTT
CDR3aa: CASSRGSSGPSTGELFF

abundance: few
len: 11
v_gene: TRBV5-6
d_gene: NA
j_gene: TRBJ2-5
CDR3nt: TGTGCCAGCAGCACACAAGAGACCCAGTACTTC
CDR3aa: CASSTQETQYF

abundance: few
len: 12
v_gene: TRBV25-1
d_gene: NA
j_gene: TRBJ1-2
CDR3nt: TGTGCCAGCAGTTGGGCCCCAGGGGGCTACACCTTC
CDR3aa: CASSWAPGGYTF

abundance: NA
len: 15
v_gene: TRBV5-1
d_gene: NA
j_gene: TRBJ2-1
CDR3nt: TGCGCCAGCAGTCTTGACAGGGAGGCCTACAATGAGCAGTTCTTC
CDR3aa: CASSLDREAYNEQFF

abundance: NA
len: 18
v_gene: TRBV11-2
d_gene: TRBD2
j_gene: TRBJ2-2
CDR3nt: TGTGCCAGCAGCGATAAAACTAGCGGGAGGGCCAACACCGGGGAGCTGTTTTTT
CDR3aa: CASSDKTSGRANTGELFF

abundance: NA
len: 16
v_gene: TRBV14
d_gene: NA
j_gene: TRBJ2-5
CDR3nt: TGTGCCAGCAGCCAAGGGTGGACTCCTACGGGGGAGACCCAGTACTTC
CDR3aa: CASSQGWTPTGETQYF

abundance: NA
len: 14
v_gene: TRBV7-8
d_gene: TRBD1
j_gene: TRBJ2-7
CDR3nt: TGTGCCAGCAGCCCGAGGACAGGGAGGAGCGAGCAGTACTTC
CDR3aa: CASSPRTGRSEQYF

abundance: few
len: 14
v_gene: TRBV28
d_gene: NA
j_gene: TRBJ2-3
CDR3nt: TGTGCCAGCAGCGCGGCCCAGGGGGGAGATACGCAGTATTTT
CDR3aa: CASSAAQGGDTQYF

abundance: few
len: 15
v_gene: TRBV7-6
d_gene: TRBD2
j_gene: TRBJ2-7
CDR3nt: TGTGCCAGCAGCTTAGAGCCTAGCGGGAGAAACGAGCAGTACTTC
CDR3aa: CASSLEPSGRNEQYF

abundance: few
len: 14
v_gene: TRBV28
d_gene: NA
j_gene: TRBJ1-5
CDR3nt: TGTGCCAGCAGCTCTTCGGGAGGGAGGCAGCCCCAGCATTTT
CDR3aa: CASSSSGGRQPQHF

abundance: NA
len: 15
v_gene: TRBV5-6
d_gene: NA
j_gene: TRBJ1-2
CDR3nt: TGTGCCAGCAGCTTGGGGGAGTTTTATAACTATGGCTACACCTTC
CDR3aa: CASSLGEFYNYGYTF

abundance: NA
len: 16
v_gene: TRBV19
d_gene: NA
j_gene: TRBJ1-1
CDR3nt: TGTGCCAGTACGGTCGGGGGATCCAGGACTGACACTGAAGCTTTCTTT
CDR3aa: CASTVGGSRTDTEAFF

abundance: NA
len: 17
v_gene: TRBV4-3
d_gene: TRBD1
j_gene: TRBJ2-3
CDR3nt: TGCGCCAGCAGCCTTCAATCGGGACAGGATAGCACAGATACGCAGTATTTT
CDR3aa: CASSLQSGQDSTDTQYF

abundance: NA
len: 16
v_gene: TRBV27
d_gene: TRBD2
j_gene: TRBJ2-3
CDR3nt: TGTGCCAGCAGTTTACATGCTAGCGGGAGCGGAGATACGCAGTATTTT
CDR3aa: CASSLHASGSGDTQYF

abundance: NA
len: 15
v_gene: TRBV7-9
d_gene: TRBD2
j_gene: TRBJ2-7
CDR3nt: TGTGCCAGCACGCGATTAGCGGGAGTTGACTACGAGCAGTACTTC
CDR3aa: CASTRLAGVDYEQYF

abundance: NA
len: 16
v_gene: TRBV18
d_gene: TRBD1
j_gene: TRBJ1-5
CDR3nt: TGTGCCAGCTCACCACAGGGGGCACAGCGCGGTCAGCCCCAGCATTTT
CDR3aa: CASSPQGAQRGQPQHF

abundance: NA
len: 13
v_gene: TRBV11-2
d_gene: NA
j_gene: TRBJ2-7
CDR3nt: TGTGCCAGCAGCTTAGAGGTCAGCTACGAGCAGTACTTC
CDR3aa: CASSLEVSYEQYF

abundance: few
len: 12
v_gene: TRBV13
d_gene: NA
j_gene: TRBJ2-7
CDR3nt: TGTGCCAGCAGCTCCACTGCCTACGAGCAGTACTTC
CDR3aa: CASSSTAYEQYF

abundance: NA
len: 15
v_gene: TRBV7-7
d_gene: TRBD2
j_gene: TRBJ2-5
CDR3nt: TGTGCCAGCAGCTTACACCCTAGCGGGGAAGAGACCCAGTACTTC
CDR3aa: CASSLHPSGEETQYF

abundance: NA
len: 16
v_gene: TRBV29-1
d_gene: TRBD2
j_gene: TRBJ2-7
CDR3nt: TGCAGCGTCAATAAGGGACTGGTCGGGACTAGCGACGAGCAGTACTTC
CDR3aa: CSVNKGLVGTSDEQYF

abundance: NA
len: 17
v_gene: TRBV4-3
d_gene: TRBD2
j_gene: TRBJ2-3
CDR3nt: TGCGCCAGCAGCCAAGAGGCCAGCGGGAGTCTTACAGATACGCAGTATTTT
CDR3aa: CASSQEASGSLTDTQYF

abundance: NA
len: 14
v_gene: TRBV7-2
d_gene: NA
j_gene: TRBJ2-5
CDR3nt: TGTGCCAGCAGCTTATCTCCTCTTAAAGAGACCCAGTACTTC
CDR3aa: CASSLSPLKETQYF

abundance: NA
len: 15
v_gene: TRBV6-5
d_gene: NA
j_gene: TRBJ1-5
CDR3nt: TGTGCCAGCAGTTACAACGGGCAGGGCTCCTCGCCCCAGCATTTT
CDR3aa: CASSYNGQGSSPQHF

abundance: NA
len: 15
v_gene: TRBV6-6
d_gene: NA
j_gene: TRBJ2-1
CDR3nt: TGTGCCAGCAGTTTTGGACTCCCAAGCTACAATGAGCAGTTCTTC
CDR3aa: CASSFGLPSYNEQFF

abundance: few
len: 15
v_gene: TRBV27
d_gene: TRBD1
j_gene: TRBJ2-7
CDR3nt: TGTGCCAGCAGTTTATCTCACAGGGGACGCTACGAGCAGTACTTC
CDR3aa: CASSLSHRGRYEQYF

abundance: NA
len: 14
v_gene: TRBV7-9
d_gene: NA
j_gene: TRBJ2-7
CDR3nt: TGTGCCAGCAGCTATCCCTCTCCTTCCTACGAGCAGTACTTC
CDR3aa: CASSYPSPSYEQYF

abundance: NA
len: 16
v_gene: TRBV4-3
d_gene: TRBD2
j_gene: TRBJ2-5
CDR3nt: TGCGCCAGCAGCCGGGGGGCGGGAGGGCCCCAAGAGACCCAGTACTTC
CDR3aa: CASSRGAGGPQETQYF

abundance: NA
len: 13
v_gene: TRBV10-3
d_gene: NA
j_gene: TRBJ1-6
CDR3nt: TGTGCCATCAGTCCACAGGGCAATTCACCCCTCCACTTT
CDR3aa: CAISPQGNSPLHF

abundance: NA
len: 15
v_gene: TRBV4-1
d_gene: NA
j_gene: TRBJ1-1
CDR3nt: TGCGCCAGCAGCCAAGAAGGGGAGGCATACACTGAAGCTTTCTTT
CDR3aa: CASSQEGEAYTEAFF

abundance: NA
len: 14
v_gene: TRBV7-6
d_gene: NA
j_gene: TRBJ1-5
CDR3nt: TGTGCCAGCAGCCGGACAGCTAGCAATCAGCCCCAGCATTTT
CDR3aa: CASSRTASNQPQHF

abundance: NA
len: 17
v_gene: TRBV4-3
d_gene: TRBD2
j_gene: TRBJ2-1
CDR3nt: TGCGCCAGCAGCCAAGAAGGACTAGCGGGCAGTAAGGGTGAGCAGTTCTTC
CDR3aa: CASSQEGLAGSKGEQFF

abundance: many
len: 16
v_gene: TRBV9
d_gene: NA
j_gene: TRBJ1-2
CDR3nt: TGTGCCAGCAGCGCCTCCCCCGGGAGGACAGCAAGAAGATACACCTTC
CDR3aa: CASSASPGRTARRYTF

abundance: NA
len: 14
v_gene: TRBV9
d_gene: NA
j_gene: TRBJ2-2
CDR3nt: TGTGCCAGCAGCCCCGACTGGGGGGTTAGGACGCTGTTTTTT
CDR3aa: CASSPDWGVRTLFF

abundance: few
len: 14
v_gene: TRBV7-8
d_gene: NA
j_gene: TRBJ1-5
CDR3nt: TGTGCCAGCAGCTCTGGGCCCCTCGGCCAGCCCCAGCATTTT
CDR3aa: CASSSGPLGQPQHF

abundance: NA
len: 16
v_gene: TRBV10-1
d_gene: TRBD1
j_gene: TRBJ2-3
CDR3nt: TGCGCCAGCAGTGAGTCCGGACAGGGTGGGCAGGATACGCAGTATTTT
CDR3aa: CASSESGQGGQDTQYF

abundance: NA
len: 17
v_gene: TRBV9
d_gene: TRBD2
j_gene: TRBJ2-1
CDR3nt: TGTGCCAGCAGCGTAGAGCCCGATAGCGGGAGGACCAATGAGCAGTTCTTC
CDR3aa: CASSVEPDSGRTNEQFF